This T cell receptor beta chain was found in a study of T cells in tuberculosis. Study-wide context: CD1B tetramers identified T cells specific for mycobacterial lipid GMM.

After thawing and overnight rest, PBMC were stained with GMM-loaded CD1B tetramer, viability dye and anti-CD3 for sorting. C32 glucose monomycolate from Rhodococcus equi was loaded onto the CD1B tetramers. Tetramer-sorted PBMC had been CD14 monocyte-depleted before freezing. From each donor, some 96,000 tetramer-negative cells were sorted. The germline gives CDR1 SGHTS, CDR2 YDEGEE. Trimming cost V 5 bases and J 1 base; bases outside gene matches: 9. The CDR3 spans 16 residues. Sequencing of TCR-alpha and TCR-beta chains was unpaired. This table comes from immunoSEQ multiplex PCR, and its TCRdb copy is limited to in-frame clones, with some not included. This sample has some 90,000 clones, with approximately 91% found just once.

The sequenced material came from CD1b-GMM tetramer-negative cells sorted from PBMCs. This receptor was taken from an adult woman with latent tuberculosis. The chain has TRBV5-8 and TRBJ1-1; 9 bases fit TRBD1. The CDR3 DNA reads TGTGCCAGCAGATATGACAGGGGGGGAGCGAACACTGAAGCTTTCTTT. This encodes CASRYDRGGANTEAFF.